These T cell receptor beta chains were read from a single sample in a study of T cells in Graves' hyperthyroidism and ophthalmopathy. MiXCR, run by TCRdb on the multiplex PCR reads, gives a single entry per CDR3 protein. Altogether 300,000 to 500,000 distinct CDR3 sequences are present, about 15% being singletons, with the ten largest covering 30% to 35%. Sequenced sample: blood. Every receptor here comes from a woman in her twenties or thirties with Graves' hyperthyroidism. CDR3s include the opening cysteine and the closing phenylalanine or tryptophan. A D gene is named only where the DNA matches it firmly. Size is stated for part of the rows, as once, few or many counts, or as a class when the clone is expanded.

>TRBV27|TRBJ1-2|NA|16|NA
CASRDSEPRDPYGYTF
TGTGCCAGCAGGGACAGCGAGCCCAGGGACCCTTATGGCTACACCTTC
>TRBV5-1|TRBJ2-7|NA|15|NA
CASSPGGDRSYEQYF
TGCGCCAGCAGCCCGGGGGGGGACAGATCCTACGAGCAGTACTTC
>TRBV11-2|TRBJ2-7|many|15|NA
CASSSFMANSYEQYF
TGTGCCAGCAGCTCCTTTATGGCAAACTCCTACGAGCAGTACTTC
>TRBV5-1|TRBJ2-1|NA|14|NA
CASSLAFGGDEQFF
TGCGCCAGCAGCTTGGCCTTTGGAGGCGATGAGCAGTTCTTC
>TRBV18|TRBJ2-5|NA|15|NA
CASSPNDGGRETQYF
TGTGCCAGCTCACCCAACGACGGGGGACGGGAGACCCAGTACTTC
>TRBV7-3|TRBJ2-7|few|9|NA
CASSLQQYF
TGTGCCAGCAGCCTACAGCAGTACTTC
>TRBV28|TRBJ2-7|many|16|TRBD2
CASSLWGGSNSYEQYF
TGTGCCAGCAGTTTATGGGGCGGGAGTAACTCCTACGAGCAGTACTTC
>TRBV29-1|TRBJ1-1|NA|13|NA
CSTIKGLNTEAFF
TGCAGTACTATCAAGGGGCTGAACACTGAAGCTTTCTTT
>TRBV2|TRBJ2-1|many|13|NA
CASGSSSYNEQFF
TGTGCCAGCGGGTCGAGCTCCTACAATGAGCAGTTCTTC
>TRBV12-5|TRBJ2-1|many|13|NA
CASGLAEGGEQFF
TGTGCTAGTGGTTTGGCCGAAGGGGGTGAGCAGTTCTTC
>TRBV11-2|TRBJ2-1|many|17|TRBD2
CASSLDPASGRYNEQFF
TGTGCCAGCAGCTTAGACCCCGCTAGCGGGAGGTACAATGAGCAGTTCTTC
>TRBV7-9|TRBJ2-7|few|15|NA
CASSFLAEYSYEQYF
TGTGCCAGCAGCTTTCTGGCAGAATACTCCTACGAGCAGTACTTC
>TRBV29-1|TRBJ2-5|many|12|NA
CSVVRDQETQYF
TGCAGCGTTGTAAGGGACCAAGAGACCCAGTACTTC
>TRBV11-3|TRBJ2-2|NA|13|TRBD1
CARKDRAAGELFF
TGTGCCAGAAAGGACAGGGCGGCCGGGGAGCTGTTTTTT
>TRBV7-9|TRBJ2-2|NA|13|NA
CASSLGEATRLFF
TGTGCCAGCAGCTTAGGGGAAGCAACGCGGCTGTTTTTT
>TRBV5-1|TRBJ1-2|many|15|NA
CASSLGTGTNYGYTF
TGCGCCAGCAGCTTGGGCACAGGGACGAACTATGGCTACACCTTC
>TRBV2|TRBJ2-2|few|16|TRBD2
CASSTGGRANTGELFF
TGTGCCAGCAGTACTGGCGGGAGAGCGAACACCGGGGAGCTGTTTTTT
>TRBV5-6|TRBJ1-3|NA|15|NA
CASSLESNSGNTIYF
TGTGCCAGCAGCTTGGAGTCGAACTCTGGAAACACCATATATTTT
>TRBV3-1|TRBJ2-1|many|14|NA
CASSPLSGYNEQFF
TGTGCCAGCAGCCCCCTTAGCGGCTACAATGAGCAGTTCTTC
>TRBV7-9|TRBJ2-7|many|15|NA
CASSLGIGGSYEQYF
TGTGCCAGCAGCTTAGGTATCGGCGGGTCCTACGAGCAGTACTTC
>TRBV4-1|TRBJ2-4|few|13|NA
CASSQAVQNIQYF
TGCGCCAGCAGCCAAGCAGTGCAAAACATTCAGTACTTC
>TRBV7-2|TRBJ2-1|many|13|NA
CASSLDTYNEQFF
TGTGCCAGCAGCTTAGATACTTACAATGAGCAGTTCTTC
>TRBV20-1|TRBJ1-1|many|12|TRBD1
CSARGQGLHAFF
TGCAGTGCTAGAGGACAGGGCCTCCACGCTTTCTTT
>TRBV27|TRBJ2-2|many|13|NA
CASSLVGTGELFF
TGTGCCAGCAGCTTAGTGGGCACCGGGGAGCTGTTTTTT
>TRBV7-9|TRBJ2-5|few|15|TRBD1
CASRAGGRDQETQYF
TGTGCCAGCAGGGCAGGGGGCCGGGACCAAGAGACCCAGTACTTC